These 22 T cell receptor beta chains came from one sample sequenced in a study of shared clonotypes between healthy human individuals. Repertoires were generated with immunoSEQ multiplex PCR, while TCRdb's copy carries only in-frame clones and drops some. Of 500,000 to 550,000 clones detected, approximately 95% appear once; the ten largest clones hold 0.05% to 0.07%. The sample comprised naive CD4+ T cells sorted from blood. The subset is: CD45RA+ positively selected. These receptors were taken from a woman in her twenties or thirties in good health.

This clone was counted a single time. The chain links TRBV5-1 to TRBJ2-7; 10 positions agree with TRBD2. The junction had 4 bases not matched to a gene; V was cut back by 0 bases and J by 4 bases. The CDR3 is made up of 15 amino acids. Germline CDR1 is SGHRS and CDR2 is YFSETQ. The CDR3 region has the DNA TGCGCCAGCAGCTTGGCTGGACTAGCGGTTTACGAGCAGTACTTC. This sequence encodes CASSLAGLAVYEQYF.

This clone was counted a single time. The V and J genes are TRBV6-1 and TRBJ2-7, with TRBD2 identical over 7 bases. This CDR3 contains 14 residues. The J segment lost 2 bases and the V segment lost 6 bases, leaving 7 bases of the junction unmatched. CDR1 is MNHNS and CDR2 is SASEGT in the germline V gene. CDR3 loop: CASRKERGPYEQYF. CDR3 nucleotides: TGTGCCAGCAGAAAAGAGCGGGGTCCCTACGAGCAGTACTTC.

The CDR3 sequence is CASRQGKGANVLTF. The DNA for the CDR3 is TGTGCCAGCCGCCAGGGGAAAGGGGCCAACGTCCTGACTTTC. The chain carries TRBV18 and TRBJ2-6; possible D gene TRBD1, 6 bases. Trimming removed 8 bases at V and 4 bases at J, with 12 bases between. The CDR3 runs 14 residues. The germline gives CDR1 KGHSH, CDR2 LQKENI.

This CDR3 is CASSDPTGTNTEAFF. CDR3 nucleotide sequence: TGTGCCAGCAGTGACCCTACAGGGACGAACACTGAAGCTTTCTTT. The chain uses TRBV25-1 and TRBJ1-1; tentative D call: TRBD1 (6 bases). V was shortened by 3 bases and J by 1 base, with 12 bases between the two germline ends. The CDR3 runs 15 residues. The V gene's germline CDR1 is MGHDK and CDR2 SYGVNS.

This rearrangement joins TRBV5-1 to TRBJ2-2; TRBD2 matches at 9 bases. Trimming cost V 0 bases and J 3 bases; bases outside gene matches: 0. The CDR3 is 15 residues long. Per the germline V gene, CDR1 is SGHRS and CDR2 is YFSETQ. For the CDR3, the DNA is TGCGCCAGCAGCTTGGTAGCGGGAGACACCGGGGAGCTGTTTTTT. Translated: CASSLVAGDTGELFF.

This chain connects TRBV5-1 to TRBJ2-7; the match to TRBD2 covers 8 bases. The CDR3 is 15 amino acids. Per the germline V gene, CDR1 is SGHRS and CDR2 is YFSETQ. J gave up 6 bases and V 4 bases, and 12 bases lay outside the gene matches. CDR3 region: CASSELSGTPGEQYF. The CDR3 nucleotides read TGCGCCAGCAGCGAACTTAGCGGGACTCCTGGCGAGCAGTACTTC. Complete variable domain (other parts from reference TRBV5-1 and TRBJ2-7): KAGVTQTPRYLIKTRGQQVTLSCSPISGHRSVSWYQQTPGQGLQFLFEYFSETQRNKGNFPGRFSGRQFSNSRSEMNVSTLELGDSALYLCASSELSGTPGEQYFGPGTRLTVT.

This chain joins TRBV5-1 and TRBJ2-5; D gene unclear. The end of the DNA fits TRBJ2-7 better, so the J call may be wrong. The CDR3 totals 15 residues. CDR1 SGHRS and CDR2 YFSETQ come from the germline V gene. The CDR3 DNA is TGCGCCAGCAGCTTGGCTCAAGGGAAGGGCTACGAGCAGTACTTC. This encodes CASSLAQGKGYEQYF.

The chain is built from TRBV4-1 and TRBJ2-7; D gene ambiguous. CDR3 length: 13 amino acids. Trimming took 3 bases from V and 3 from J, leaving 9 bases between them. The germline V gene encodes CDR1 MGHRA and CDR2 YSYEKL. The CDR3 bases are TGCGCCAGCAGCCATGGTTGGGACTACGAGCAGTACTTC. Residues: CASSHGWDYEQYF.

This chain uses TRBV2 with TRBJ2-7, with D possibly being TRBD1 (6 bases). CDR3 length equals 15 residues. Germline V gives CDR1 SNHLY, CDR2 FYNNEI. The V end was cut by 7 bases, the J end by 0 bases, with 16 bases between. As DNA, the CDR3 is TGTGCCAGCACTAAAGGACAGCCAAGCTCCTACGAGCAGTACTTC. Translating gives CASTKGQPSSYEQYF.

This chain uses TRBV7-9 with TRBJ2-3, with a tentative D call TRBD2 (6 bases). From germline, CDR1 is SEHNR and CDR2 FQNEAQ (reference sequence). Trimming took off 0 bases at V and 6 bases at J, with 13 bases between the two ends. The CDR3 length is 15 residues. CDR3 sequence: CASSLASSARDTQYF. CDR3 DNA sequence: TGTGCCAGCAGCTTAGCGTCTAGCGCGAGGGATACGCAGTATTTT.

This chain links TRBV14 with TRBJ2-5; D is undetermined. The last part of the DNA fits TRBJ2-7 better; the J call may be wrong. The CDR3 is made up of 14 amino acids. Germline V CDR1 and CDR2: SGHDN, FVKESK. CDR3: CASSPETHSYEQYF. CDR3 DNA sequence: TGTGCCAGCAGCCCAGAGACACACTCCTACGAGCAGTACTTC.

The chain uses TRBV5-1 and TRBJ1-4, with D possibly being TRBD1 (5 bases). Per the germline V gene, CDR1 is SGHRS and CDR2 is YFSETQ. This CDR3 contains 14 residues. V lost 7 bases to trimming and J lost 1 base, with 11 bases between them. CDR3 bases: TGCGCCAGCGGGGCGAGCGGAACTAATGAAAAACTGTTTTTT. Its translation: CASGASGTNEKLFF.

This rearrangement joins TRBV28 to TRBJ1-4; a weak D match, TRBD1 (6 bases). V lost 4 bases and J lost 2, with 14 bases in between. Germline lookup yields CDR1 MDHEN and CDR2 SYDVKM. The length of the CDR3 is 16 residues. The CDR3 DNA reads TGTGCCAGCAGTTCTAGCGCCAGGGGCACTAATGAAAAACTGTTTTTT. Its translation is CASSSSARGTNEKLFF.

Note on this clone: Within the sample, other DNA sequences also encode this same CDR3. The chain employs TRBV6-5 and TRBJ2-3, with D possibly called TRBD1 or TRBD2 (6 bases each). Between the trimmed V and J ends, which lost 2 bases and 4 bases, there was a span of 7 bases. The CDR3 length is 13 residues. Germline V lookup: CDR1 MNHEY, CDR2 SVGAGI. The CDR3 coding sequence is TGTGCCAGCAGTTACAGGGGGGCAGATACGCAGTATTTT. Translation: CASSYRGADTQYF.

The chain combines TRBV5-1 with TRBJ2-3; TRBD2 matches at 13 bases. Germline values: CDR1 SGHRS, CDR2 YFSETQ. V shed 0 bases, J shed 3 bases, and the junction held 7 bases outside the gene matches. This CDR3 has 18 amino acids. The chain's CDR3 is CASSLAWTSGSTTDTQYF. CDR3 coding DNA: TGCGCCAGCAGCTTGGCTTGGACTAGCGGGAGTACGACAGATACGCAGTATTTT.

This clone is a singleton in its sample. The chain employs TRBV4-1 and TRBJ1-2; the D gene is possibly TRBD1 (5 bases). This CDR3 has 15 amino acids. The V and J ends lost 6 bases and 0 bases respectively, with 14 bases between them. From germline, CDR1 is MGHRA and CDR2 YSYEKL. CDR3 sequence reads: CASRLGRPANYGYTF. In nucleotides, the CDR3 is TGCGCCAGCAGACTGGGACGGCCGGCTAACTATGGCTACACCTTC.

The sample holds one count of this clone. The J gene is TRBJ1-2, the V gene TRBV7-2, with 10 bases lining up with TRBD1. J was trimmed by 6 bases and V by 1 base; bases with no gene match: 11. CDR1 and CDR2 from the germline V gene are SGHTA and FQGNSA. The CDR3 runs to 17 residues. DNA of the CDR3: TGTGCCAGCAGCTTAGATATAGGAGGGACAGGGGTCGATGGCTACACCTTC. It encodes CASSLDIGGTGVDGYTF. The entire variable domain, with the rest obtained from reference TRBV7-2 and TRBJ1-2, is as follows: GAGVSQSPSNKVTEKGKDVELRCDPISGHTALYWYRQSLGQGLEFLIYFQGNSAPDKSGLPSDRFSAERTGGSVSTLTIQRTQQEDSAVYLCASSLDIGGTGVDGYTFGSGTRLTVV.

The chain employs TRBV27 and TRBJ1-5; D unresolved. V was cut by 6 bases and J by 0 bases, with 12 bases left in between. This CDR3 spans 15 amino acids. From germline, CDR1 is MNHEY and CDR2 SMNVEV (reference sequence). The CDR3: CASSLAADSNQPQHF. DNA of the CDR3: TGTGCCAGCAGCCTAGCGGCAGATAGCAATCAGCCCCAGCATTTT.

A single count supports this clone. In DNA form, the CDR3 reads TGTGCCAGCACCGAAATCCCAGGCCCCTATGGCTACACCTTC. Encoded protein: CASTEIPGPYGYTF. The chain joins TRBV6-1 to TRBJ1-2; D remains ambiguous. This CDR3 region has 14 residues. V was clipped by 7 bases and J by 4 bases, with 16 bases between them. Germline CDR1 is MNHNS and CDR2 is SASEGT.

To note about this clone: Within the sample, other DNA sequences also encode this same CDR3. The chain combines TRBV28 with TRBJ2-3; TRBD1 or TRBD2 may be the D gene (5 bases each). The V gene's germline CDR1 is MDHEN and CDR2 SYDVKM. V dropped 8 bases and J dropped 4 bases, with 10 bases sitting between them. The CDR3 extends over 12 amino acids. DNA for the CDR3: TGTGCCAGCCGGGACCCAGCAGATACGCAGTATTTT. Translated: CASRDPADTQYF.

CDR3 sequence reads: CASLSPSGANVLTF. CDR3 DNA: TGTGCCAGTCTCTCCCCCTCTGGGGCCAACGTCCTGACTTTC. The chain has TRBV6-1 and TRBJ2-6; D is unresolved. The CDR3 spans 14 residues. Per germline, CDR1 MNHNS and CDR2 SASEGT. Trimming stripped 9 bases from V and 0 bases from J, with 9 bases between.

This clone was recorded only once. The rearrangement uses TRBV11-2 and TRBJ2-7; D is unresolved. The germline CDR1 and CDR2 sequences are SGHAT and FQNNGV. With 5 bases removed from V and 6 bases from J, the gap between germline ends came to 11 bases. The CDR3 has 12 amino acids. This CDR3 is CASSMSWGEQYF. CDR3 sequence (DNA): TGTGCCAGCAGCATGTCATGGGGCGAGCAGTACTTC.